Below, one T cell receptor beta chain is given with its context. All TRB cDNA libraries came from 5' RACE performed with UMI labels. From the 5' RACE reads, TCRdb lists one entry per CDR3 protein and no DNA. The clone table shows 45,000 to 70,000 distinct CDR3 sequences, with the ten largest holding about a quarter. Germline assignment: CDR1 SEHNR and CDR2 FQNEAQ (reference sequence). This CDR3 is 13 amino acids long. This sample is part of a study of CXCR3-negative and CXCR3-positive naive CD8 T cells. Researchers sorted under 350,000 cells of each CD8+ T cell subset in triplicate. Sequenced input: memory CD8+ T cells from blood. The TCR was taken from a human donor in good health. Some clones in this sample may be carry-over from other donors' samples. This chain uses TRBV7-9 with TRBJ2-1. This CDR3 is CASSHGPNNEQFF.